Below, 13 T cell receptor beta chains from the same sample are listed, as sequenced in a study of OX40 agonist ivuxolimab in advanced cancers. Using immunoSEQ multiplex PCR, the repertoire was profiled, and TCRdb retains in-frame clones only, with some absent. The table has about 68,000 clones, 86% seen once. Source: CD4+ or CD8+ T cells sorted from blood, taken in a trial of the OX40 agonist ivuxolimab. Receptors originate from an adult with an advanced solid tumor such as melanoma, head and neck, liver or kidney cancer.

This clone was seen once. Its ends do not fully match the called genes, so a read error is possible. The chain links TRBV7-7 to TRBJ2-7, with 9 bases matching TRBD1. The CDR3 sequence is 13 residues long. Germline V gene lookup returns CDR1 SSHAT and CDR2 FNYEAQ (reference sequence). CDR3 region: CASSFGTGNEQYF. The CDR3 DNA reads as TGTGCTAGCAGCTTTGGGACAGGGAACGAGCAGTACTTC.

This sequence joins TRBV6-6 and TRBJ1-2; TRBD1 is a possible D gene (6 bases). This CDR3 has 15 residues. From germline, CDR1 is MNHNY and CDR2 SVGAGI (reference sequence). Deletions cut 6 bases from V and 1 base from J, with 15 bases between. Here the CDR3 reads CASRATGSLNYGYTF. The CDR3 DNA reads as TGTGCCAGCAGGGCCACAGGGAGTCTTAACTATGGCTACACCTTC.

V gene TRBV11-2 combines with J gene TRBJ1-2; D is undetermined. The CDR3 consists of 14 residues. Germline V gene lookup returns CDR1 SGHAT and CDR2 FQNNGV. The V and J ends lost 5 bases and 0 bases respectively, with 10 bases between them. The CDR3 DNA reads TGTGCCAGCAGCCTAAACACCCCTAACTATGGCTACACCTTC. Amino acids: CASSLNTPNYGYTF.

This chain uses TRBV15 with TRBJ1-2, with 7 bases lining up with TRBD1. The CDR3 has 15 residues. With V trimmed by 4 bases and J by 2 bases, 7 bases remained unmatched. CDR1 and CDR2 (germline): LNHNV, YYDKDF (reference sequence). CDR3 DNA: TGTGCCACCAGCATCAGGGGGGCCACCAACTATGGCTACACCTTC. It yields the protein CATSIRGATNYGYTF.

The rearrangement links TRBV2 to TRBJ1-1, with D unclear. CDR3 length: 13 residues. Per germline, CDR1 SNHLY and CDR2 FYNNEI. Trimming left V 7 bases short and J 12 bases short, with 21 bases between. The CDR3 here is CASNFQANQAPFF. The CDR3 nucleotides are TGTGCCAGCAATTTTCAGGCTAACCAGGCACCTTTCTTT.

The CDR3 DNA is TGTGCCAGCAGCAGAACCGGGACAAGCGGGAGCTACACCTTC. Translated, it gives CASSRTGTSGSYTF. This chain links TRBV7-2 with TRBJ1-2, with D tentatively TRBD1 (6 bases). V was trimmed by 5 bases and J by 9 bases, leaving 19 bases between them. Germline CDR1 reads SGHTA; CDR2 reads FQGNSA. This CDR3 is built from 14 residues.

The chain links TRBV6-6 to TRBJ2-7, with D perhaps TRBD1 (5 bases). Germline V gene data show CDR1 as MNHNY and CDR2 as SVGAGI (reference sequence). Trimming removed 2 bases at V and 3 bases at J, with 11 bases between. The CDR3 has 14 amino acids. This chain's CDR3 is CASSYIGRVYEQYF. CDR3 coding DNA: TGTGCCAGCAGTTACATAGGCAGGGTCTACGAGCAGTACTTC.

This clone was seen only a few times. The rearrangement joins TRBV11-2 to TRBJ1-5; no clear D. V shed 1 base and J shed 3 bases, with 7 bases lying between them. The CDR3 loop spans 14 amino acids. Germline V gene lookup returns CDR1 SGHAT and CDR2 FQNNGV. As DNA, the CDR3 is TGTGCCAGCAGCTTAGCAGGAGTCAATCAGCCCCAGCATTTT. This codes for CASSLAGVNQPQHF.

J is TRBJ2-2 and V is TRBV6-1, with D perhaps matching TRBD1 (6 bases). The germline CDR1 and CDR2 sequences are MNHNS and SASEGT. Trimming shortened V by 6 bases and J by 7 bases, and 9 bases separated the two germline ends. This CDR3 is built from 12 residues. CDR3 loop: CASRHRDGELFF. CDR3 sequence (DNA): TGTGCCAGCAGACACAGGGACGGGGAGCTGTTTTTT.

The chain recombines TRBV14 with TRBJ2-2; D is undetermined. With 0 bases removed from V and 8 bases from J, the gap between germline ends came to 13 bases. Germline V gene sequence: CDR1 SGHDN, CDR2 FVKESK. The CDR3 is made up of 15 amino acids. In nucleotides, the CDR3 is TGTGCCAGCAGCCAAGATCTCGCCCCCGCTGGGGAGCTGTTTTTT. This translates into CASSQDLAPAGELFF. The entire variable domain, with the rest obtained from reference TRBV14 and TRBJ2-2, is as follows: EAGVTQFPSHSVIEKGQTVTLRCDPISGHDNLYWYRRVMGKEIKFLLHFVKESKQDESGMPNNRFLAERTGGTYSTLKVQPAELEDSGVYFCASSQDLAPAGELFFGEGSRLTVL.

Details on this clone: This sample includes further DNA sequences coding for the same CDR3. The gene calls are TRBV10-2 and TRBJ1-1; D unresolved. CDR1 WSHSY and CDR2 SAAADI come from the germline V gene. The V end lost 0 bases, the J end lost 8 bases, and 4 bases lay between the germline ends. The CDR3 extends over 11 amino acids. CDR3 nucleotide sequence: TGCGCCAGCAGTGAGTCCCGGGAAGCTTTCTTT. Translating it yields CASSESREAFF.

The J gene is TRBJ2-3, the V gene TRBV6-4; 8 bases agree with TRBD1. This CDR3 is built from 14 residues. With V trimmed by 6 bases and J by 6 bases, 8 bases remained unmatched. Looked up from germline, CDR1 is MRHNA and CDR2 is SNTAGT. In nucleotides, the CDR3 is TGTGCCAGCAGGGGGGACAGGCTCGATGATACGCAGTATTTT. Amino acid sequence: CASRGDRLDDTQYF.

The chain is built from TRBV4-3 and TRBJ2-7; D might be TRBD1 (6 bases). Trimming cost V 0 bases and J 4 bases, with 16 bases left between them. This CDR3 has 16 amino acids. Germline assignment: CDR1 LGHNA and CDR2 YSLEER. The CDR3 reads CASSQEGGQGKYEQYF. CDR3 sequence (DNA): TGCGCCAGCAGCCAAGAAGGGGGTCAGGGGAAGTACGAGCAGTACTTC.